This T cell receptor (beta chain) is from a study of regulatory T cells in long-lasting Graves disease. Broader study findings: TCR diversity in persistent Graves' patients was below that of newly diagnosed ones.

This clonotype was seen many times. Its antigen is not identified. Arm-PCR of CDR3 regions with iRepertoire HTBI primers generated TCR beta libraries. Each CDR3 protein gets one entry after TCRdb re-called the multiplex PCR reads with MiXCR. The table has 300,000 to 400,000 distinct CDR3 sequences, around a fifth seen once; the top ten hold roughly 29%. Sample time point: persistent/refractory GD, antithyroid drugs over 5 years with positive TRAb. PBMC-extracted RNA yielded the TCR library. Sequenced material: peripheral blood mononuclear cells (PBMCs), taken when the disease was refractory, from a patient treated with antithyroid drugs. This receptor was identified in a female donor with Graves disease.

The CDR3 DNA reads TGTGCCAGCAGCTTTTTGACAGGGCAAGCTTTCTTT. Translation gives CASSFLTGQAFF. The genes are TRBV7-2 and TRBJ1-1; 7 bases line up with TRBD1. The CDR3 consists of 12 residues. The germline CDR1 and CDR2 sequences are SGHTA and FQGNSA. Trimming cost V 3 bases and J 9 bases; bases outside gene matches: 4.